The next 23 T cell receptor beta chains were all read from a single sample in a study of blood T cell repertoires in COVID-19. The data were produced by immunoSEQ multiplex PCR, yet TCRdb's version contains in-frame clones alone and is incomplete. The top ten hold approximately 2.5% of the sample, which has about 75,000 clones, roughly 90% seen once. Sequenced sample: peripheral blood. All receptors come from a human donor in a cohort sampled during active COVID-19.

V and J are TRBV4-3 and TRBJ2-7; TRBD2 is a possible D gene (5 bases). Germline CDR1 reads LGHNA; CDR2 reads YSLEER. V lost 1 base and J lost 7, with 11 bases in between. The CDR3 loop spans 13 amino acids. As DNA, the CDR3 is TGCGCCAGCAGCCAAGGCAATTGGGAGGAGCAGTACTTC. It translates to CASSQGNWEEQYF.

The chain is built from TRBV7-2 and TRBJ1-3; D is perhaps TRBD1 (5 bases). Germline CDR1 SGHTA, CDR2 FQGNSA. V was pared by 11 bases and J by 11 bases, with 7 bases between. The CDR3 is made up of 8 amino acids. This CDR3 reads CAWGAIYF. The CDR3 DNA is TGTGCCTGGGGGGCCATATATTTT.

This clone was seen just once. The J gene is TRBJ2-1, the V gene TRBV6-5; no clear D gene. Trimming removed 6 bases from V and 3 bases from J, with 15 bases in between. The CDR3 length is 15 residues. CDR1 is MNHEY and CDR2 is SVGAGI in the germline V gene. This CDR3 reads CASRKTEVNYNEQFF. The CDR3 nucleotides are TGTGCCAGCAGAAAAACTGAGGTTAACTACAATGAGCAGTTCTTC.

This rearrangement joins TRBV29-1 to TRBJ2-7, with unresolved D. This CDR3 spans 10 amino acids. The V gene lost 6 bases and the J gene lost 7 bases, with 10 bases spanning the gap. Germline loops: CDR1 SQVTM, CDR2 ANQGSEA. Here the CDR3 DNA reads TGCAGCGTCCTTTCGCGAGAGCAGTACTTC. Its protein product is CSVLSREQYF.

This clone was seen a single time. The J gene is TRBJ1-2, the V gene TRBV25-1; perhaps TRBD1 as D (5 bases). This CDR3 is 14 amino acids long. Between the trimmed V and J ends, which lost 8 bases and 0 bases, there was a span of 13 bases. CDR1 and CDR2 (germline): MGHDK, SYGVNS. The CDR3 sequence is CASRGSGANYGYTF. The CDR3 DNA sequence: TGTGCCAGCCGGGGGTCGGGGGCTAACTATGGCTACACCTTC.

V gene TRBV5-1 combines with J gene TRBJ1-1, with a weak D call TRBD1 (6 bases). The CDR3 extends over 15 amino acids. In germline, CDR1 is SGHRS, CDR2 YFSETQ. The V end lost 0 bases, the J end lost 4 bases, and 13 bases lay between the germline ends. CDR3 residues: CASSLAGGPGTEAFF. CDR3 DNA sequence: TGCGCCAGCAGCTTGGCCGGGGGGCCTGGCACTGAAGCTTTCTTT.

This chain uses TRBV5-4 with TRBJ2-5; 11 bases fit TRBD2. The CDR3 loop spans 15 amino acids. Germline V gene lookup returns CDR1 SGHNT and CDR2 YYREEE (reference sequence). V shed 0 bases, J shed 6 bases, and the junction held 4 bases outside the gene matches. CDR3 loop: CASSLGLAGMKTQYF. CDR3 in DNA: TGTGCCAGCAGCTTGGGACTAGCGGGGATGAAGACCCAGTACTTC.

This clone was seen just once. The chain employs TRBV6-2 or TRBV6-3 and TRBJ1-2; D might be TRBD1 (6 bases). Per the germline V gene, CDR1 is MNHEY and CDR2 is SVGEGT. CDR3 size: 15 residues. Trimming stripped 5 bases from V and 0 bases from J, with 13 bases between. The CDR3 DNA is TGTGCCAGCAGTCAACAGGGTCGGGCTAACTATGGCTACACCTTC. Its translation is CASSQQGRANYGYTF.

The chain recombines TRBV28 with TRBJ2-5; 11 positions agree with TRBD2. Per the germline V gene, CDR1 is MDHEN and CDR2 is SYDVKM. The CDR3 runs to 18 residues. V lost 5 bases, J lost 5 bases, and 16 bases stayed unmatched. The CDR3 DNA is TGTGCCAGCAGTAACCCACATGATAGCGGGAGGGATGGGGAGACCCAGTACTTC. Translating gives CASSNPHDSGRDGETQYF. The full variable domain, rest sourced from reference TRBV28 and TRBJ2-5, is DVKVTQSSRYLVKRTGEKVFLECVQDMDHENMFWYRQDPGLGLRLIYFSYDVKMKEKGDIPEGYSVSREKKERFSLILESASTNQTSMYLCASSNPHDSGRDGETQYFGPGTRLLVL.

This sequence joins TRBV11-2 and TRBJ2-7, with 7 positions matching TRBD1. The CDR3 length is 19 residues. Germline V CDR1 and CDR2: SGHAT, FQNNGV. Unmatched junction bases numbered 23, after V lost 5 bases and J lost 4 bases. The CDR3 DNA is TGTGCCAGCAGCGAACCACAGGGGTGGCTTCTTATAAGCCAGTACGAGCAGTACTTC. Translated, it gives CASSEPQGWLLISQYEQYF.

The count of this clone is one. J is TRBJ2-5 and V is TRBV7-9, with 11 bases matching TRBD2. This CDR3 region has 16 residues. Germline trimming cut 2 bases from V and 5 bases from J; bases unmatched to any gene: 7. Per germline, CDR1 SEHNR and CDR2 FQNEAQ (reference sequence). The CDR3 sequence is CASSLWLAGGPETQYF. The CDR3 bases are TGTGCCAGCAGCTTATGGCTAGCGGGGGGCCCGGAGACCCAGTACTTC.

J is TRBJ2-3 and V is TRBV7-6, with D perhaps TRBD2 (6 bases). V was pared by 5 bases and J by 0 bases, with 9 bases between. This CDR3 has 14 amino acids. Germline V gene sequence: CDR1 SGHVS, CDR2 FNYEAQ. The CDR3 protein is CASSGGTSTDTQYF. For the CDR3, the DNA is TGTGCCAGCAGCGGGGGGACTAGCACAGATACGCAGTATTTT.

In its sample, this clone was seen a few times. This rearrangement joins TRBV25-1 to TRBJ2-7; 7 bases match TRBD2. The length of the CDR3 is 15 residues. V gave up 0 bases and J gave up 6 bases; unmatched junction bases: 8. Per germline, CDR1 MGHDK and CDR2 SYGVNS. In DNA, the CDR3 is TGTGCCAGCAGTGAATATTGGGGGGGGACGATCGAGCAGTACTTC. Amino acid sequence: CASSEYWGGTIEQYF.

This chain uses TRBV7-2 with TRBJ2-3; maybe TRBD1 (5 bases). The V gene lost 0 bases and the J gene lost 5 bases, with 9 bases spanning the gap. CDR3 size: 14 residues. Germline V lookup: CDR1 SGHTA, CDR2 FQGNSA. This CDR3 reads CASSLARAGDTQYF. The DNA for the CDR3 is TGTGCCAGCAGCTTAGCCAGGGCCGGAGATACGCAGTATTTT.

The chain is built from TRBV19 and TRBJ2-2, with 9 nucleotides matching TRBD1. With 6 bases clipped from V and 2 bases from J, the junction kept 16 bases outside the gene matches. The germline V gene has CDR1 LNHDA and CDR2 SQIVND (reference sequence). The CDR3 is made up of 19 amino acids. In DNA form, the CDR3 reads TGTGCCAGTAGCCCAATGGACAGGGGCCGCCATCCCAACACCGGGGAGCTGTTTTTT. It yields the protein CASSPMDRGRHPNTGELFF.

This clone is a singleton in its sample. The V call is TRBV5-1, the J call TRBJ2-7; 7 bases fit TRBD2. The germline V gene has CDR1 SGHRS and CDR2 YFSETQ. CDR3 length: 16 amino acids. J gave up 2 bases and V 4 bases, and 12 bases lay outside the gene matches. CDR3 protein: CASSAASGTPTYEQYF. CDR3 in DNA: TGCGCCAGCAGCGCAGCAAGCGGGACTCCCACCTACGAGCAGTACTTC. Drawing the rest from reference TRBV5-1 and TRBJ2-7, the complete variable domain is KAGVTQTPRYLIKTRGQQVTLSCSPISGHRSVSWYQQTPGQGLQFLFEYFSETQRNKGNFPGRFSGRQFSNSRSEMNVSTLELGDSALYLCASSAASGTPTYEQYFGPGTRLTVT.

This sequence joins TRBV24-1 and TRBJ1-4, with D possibly TRBD1 on 5 matching bases. Per germline, CDR1 KGHDR and CDR2 SFDVKD. The CDR3 extends over 18 amino acids. V was trimmed by 4 bases and J by 0 bases, leaving 17 bases between them. The CDR3 nucleotides are TGTGCCACCAGTGACATGGACACCGGACCAGCAACTAATGAAAAACTGTTTTTT. This codes for CATSDMDTGPATNEKLFF.

The CDR3 here is CASSHPVEKEHF. The CDR3 DNA is TGCGCCAGCAGTCACCCGGTTGAGAAAGAGCATTTT. This chain links TRBV23-1 with TRBJ1-5; D gene uncertain. TRBV23-1 is identified as an open reading frame with a role that is uncertain. Trimming pared 3 bases from V and 14 bases from J, leaving 14 bases between. This CDR3 is built from 12 residues.

This clone was recorded a few times. The chain links TRBV3-1 (or the pseudogene TRBV3-2) to TRBJ2-7; D is ambiguous. CDR3 size: 12 residues. Deletions cut 1 base from V and 7 bases from J, with 8 bases between. Germline CDR1 reads LGHDT; CDR2 reads YNNKEL (reference sequence). CDR3: CASSQGRREQYF. In DNA, the CDR3 is TGTGCCAGCAGCCAAGGTAGAAGAGAGCAGTACTTC.

This clone appeared once. The rearrangement links TRBV6-6 to TRBJ2-7; D is possibly TRBD2 (5 bases). The CDR3 consists of 14 residues. The germline gives CDR1 MNHNY, CDR2 SVGAGI (reference sequence). Trimming pared 2 bases from V and 4 bases from J, leaving 12 bases between. Here the CDR3 reads CASSYGQREYEQYF. CDR3 coding DNA: TGTGCCAGCAGTTACGGTCAAAGGGAGTACGAGCAGTACTTC.

The CDR3 region has the DNA TGTGCCAGCAGTTCTCTGGGACAGGGGTCCTACGAGCAGTACTTC. Translating it yields CASSSLGQGSYEQYF. The gene calls are TRBV6-5 and TRBJ2-7, with 10 nucleotides matching TRBD1. Germline trimming cut 4 bases from V and 1 base from J; bases unmatched to any gene: 4. From germline, CDR1 is MNHEY and CDR2 SVGAGI. This CDR3 has 15 residues.

The rearrangement joins TRBV7-8 to TRBJ1-5; TRBD1 is a possible D gene (6 bases). The CDR3 extends over 16 amino acids. Germline CDR1 reads SGHVS; CDR2 reads FQNEAQ. Trimming removed 5 bases at V and 3 bases at J, with 17 bases between. The CDR3 region has the DNA TGTGCCAGCAGCCACTGGGGGAGGGGGACCAATCAGCCCCAGCATTTT. Translated: CASSHWGRGTNQPQHF.

The chain links TRBV7-9 to TRBJ1-4; 8 positions match TRBD1. This CDR3 comprises 13 residues. With 4 bases clipped from V and 7 bases from J, the junction kept 2 bases outside the gene matches. CDR1 is SEHNR and CDR2 is FQNEAQ in the germline V gene (reference sequence). CDR3 nucleotide sequence: TGTGCCAGCAGCTCGGACAGGGTTGAAAAACTGTTTTTT. The encoded protein is CASSSDRVEKLFF.